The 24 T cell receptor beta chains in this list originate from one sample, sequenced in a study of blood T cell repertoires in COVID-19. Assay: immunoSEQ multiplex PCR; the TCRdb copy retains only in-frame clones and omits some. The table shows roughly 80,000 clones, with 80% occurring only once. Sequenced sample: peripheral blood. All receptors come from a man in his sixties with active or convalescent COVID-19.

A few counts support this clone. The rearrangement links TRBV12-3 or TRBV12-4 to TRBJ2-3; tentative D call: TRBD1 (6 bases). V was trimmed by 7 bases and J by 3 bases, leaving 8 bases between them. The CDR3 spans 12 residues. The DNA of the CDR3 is TGTGCCAGCACTACAGGGACAGATACGCAGTATTTT. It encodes CASTTGTDTQYF.

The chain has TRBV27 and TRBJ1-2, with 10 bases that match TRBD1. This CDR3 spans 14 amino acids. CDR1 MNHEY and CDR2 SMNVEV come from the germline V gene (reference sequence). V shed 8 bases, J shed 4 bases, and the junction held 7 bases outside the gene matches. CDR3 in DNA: TGTGCCAGCCGGGACAGGGGTTCCCTCTATGGCTACACCTTC. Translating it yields CASRDRGSLYGYTF.

The CDR3 nucleotides read TGTGCCAGCAGCTCCCCGGGACAGCAAGAGACCCAGTACTTC. It is translated as CASSSPGQQETQYF. The gene calls are TRBV7-9 and TRBJ2-5, with 7 bases lining up with TRBD1. Germline loops: CDR1 SEHNR, CDR2 FQNEAQ (reference sequence). Trimming at V came to 4 bases and at J to 2 bases, leaving 4 bases not matched to a gene. The CDR3 has 14 amino acids.

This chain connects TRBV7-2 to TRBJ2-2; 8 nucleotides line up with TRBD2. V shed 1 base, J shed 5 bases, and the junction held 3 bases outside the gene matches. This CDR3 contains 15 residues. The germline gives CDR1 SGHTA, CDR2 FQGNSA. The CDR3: CASSLVGLDTGELFF. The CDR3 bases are TGTGCCAGCAGCTTAGTGGGACTAGATACCGGGGAGCTGTTTTTT.

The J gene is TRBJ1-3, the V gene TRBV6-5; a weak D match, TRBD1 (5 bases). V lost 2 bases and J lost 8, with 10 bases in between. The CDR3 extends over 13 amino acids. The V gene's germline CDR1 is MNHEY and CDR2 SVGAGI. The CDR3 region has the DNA TGTGCCAGCAGTTACCAGGGTACGGACACCATATATTTT. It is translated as CASSYQGTDTIYF.

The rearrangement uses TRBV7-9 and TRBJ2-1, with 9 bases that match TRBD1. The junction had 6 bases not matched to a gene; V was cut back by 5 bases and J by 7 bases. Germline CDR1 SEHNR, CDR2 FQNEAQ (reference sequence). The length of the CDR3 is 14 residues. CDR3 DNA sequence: TGTGCCAGCAGCCAGACAGGGGGAAAAAATGAGCAGTTCTTC. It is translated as CASSQTGGKNEQFF.

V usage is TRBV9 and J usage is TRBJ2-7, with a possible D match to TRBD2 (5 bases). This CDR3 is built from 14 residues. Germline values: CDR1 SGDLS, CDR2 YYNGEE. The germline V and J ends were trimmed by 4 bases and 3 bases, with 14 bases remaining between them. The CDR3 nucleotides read TGTGCCAGCAGCCCCTATGAGGGAAACTACGAGCAGTACTTC. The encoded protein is CASSPYEGNYEQYF.

The CDR3 protein is CASSQGLAEYQETQYF. CDR3 nucleotide sequence: TGCGCCAGCAGCCAAGGACTAGCGGAGTACCAAGAGACCCAGTACTTC. The chain has TRBV4-1 and TRBJ2-5, with 9 bases identical to TRBD2. Germline trimming cut 1 base from V and 0 bases from J; bases unmatched to any gene: 3. This CDR3 spans 16 amino acids. From germline, CDR1 is MGHRA and CDR2 YSYEKL.

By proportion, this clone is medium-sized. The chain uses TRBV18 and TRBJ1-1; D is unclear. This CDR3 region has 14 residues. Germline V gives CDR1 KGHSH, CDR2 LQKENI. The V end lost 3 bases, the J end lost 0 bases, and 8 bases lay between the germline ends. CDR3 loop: CASSPTIMNTEAFF. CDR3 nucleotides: TGTGCCAGCTCACCTACTATCATGAACACTGAAGCTTTCTTT.

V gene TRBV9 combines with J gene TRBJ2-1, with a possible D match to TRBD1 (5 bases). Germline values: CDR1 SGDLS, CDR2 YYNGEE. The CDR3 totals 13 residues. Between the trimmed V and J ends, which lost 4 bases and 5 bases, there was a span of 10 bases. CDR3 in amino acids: CASSFRQNNEQFF. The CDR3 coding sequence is TGTGCCAGCAGCTTCCGACAGAACAATGAGCAGTTCTTC. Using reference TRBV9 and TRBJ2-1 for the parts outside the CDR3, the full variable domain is DSGVTQTPKHLITATGQRVTLRCSPRSGDLSVYWYQQSLDQGLQFLIQYYNGEERAKGNILERFSAQQFPDLHSELNLSSLELGDSALYFCASSFRQNNEQFFGPGTRLTVL.

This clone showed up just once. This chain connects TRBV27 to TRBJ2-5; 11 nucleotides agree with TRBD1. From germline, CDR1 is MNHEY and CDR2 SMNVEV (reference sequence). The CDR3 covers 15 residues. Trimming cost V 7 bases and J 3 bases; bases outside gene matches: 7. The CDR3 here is CASIRTGGLEETQYF. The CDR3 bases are TGTGCCAGCATTCGGACAGGGGGCCTAGAAGAGACCCAGTACTTC.

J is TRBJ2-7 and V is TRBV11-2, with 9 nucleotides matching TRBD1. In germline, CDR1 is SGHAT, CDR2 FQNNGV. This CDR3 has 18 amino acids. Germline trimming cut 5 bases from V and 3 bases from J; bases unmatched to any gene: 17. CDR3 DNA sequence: TGTGCCAGCAGCCTCGGGTTGGGGAGTGGGACAGGGCTCTACGAGCAGTACTTC. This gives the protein CASSLGLGSGTGLYEQYF.

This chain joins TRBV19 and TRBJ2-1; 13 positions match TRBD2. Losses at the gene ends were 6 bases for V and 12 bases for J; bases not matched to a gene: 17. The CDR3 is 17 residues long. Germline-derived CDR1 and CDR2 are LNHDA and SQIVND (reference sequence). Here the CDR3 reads CASRETSGGYANQGQFF. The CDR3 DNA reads TGTGCCAGTAGAGAGACTAGCGGGGGGTACGCAAACCAAGGGCAGTTCTTC.

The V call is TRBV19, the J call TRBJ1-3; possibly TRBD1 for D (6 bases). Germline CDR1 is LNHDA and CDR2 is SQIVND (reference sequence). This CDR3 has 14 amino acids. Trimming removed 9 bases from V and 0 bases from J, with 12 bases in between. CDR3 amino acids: CASTGQHSGNTIYF. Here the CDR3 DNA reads TGTGCCAGCACCGGACAGCACTCTGGAAACACCATATATTTT.

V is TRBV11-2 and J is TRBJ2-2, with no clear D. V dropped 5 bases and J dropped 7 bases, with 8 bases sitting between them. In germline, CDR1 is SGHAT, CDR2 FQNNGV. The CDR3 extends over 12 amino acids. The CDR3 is CASSPIGGELFF. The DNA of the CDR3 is TGTGCCAGCAGCCCGATCGGCGGGGAGCTGTTTTTT.

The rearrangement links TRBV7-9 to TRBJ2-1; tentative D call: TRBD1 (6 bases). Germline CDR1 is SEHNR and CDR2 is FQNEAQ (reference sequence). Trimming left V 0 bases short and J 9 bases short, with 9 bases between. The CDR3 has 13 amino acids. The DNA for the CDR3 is TGTGCCAGCAGCTTAGCACAGGGTACTGAGCAGTTCTTC. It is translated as CASSLAQGTEQFF.

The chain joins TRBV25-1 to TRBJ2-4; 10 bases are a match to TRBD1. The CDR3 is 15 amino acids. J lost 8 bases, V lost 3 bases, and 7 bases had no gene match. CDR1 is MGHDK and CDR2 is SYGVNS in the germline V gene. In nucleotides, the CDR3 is TGTGCCAGCAGTGACCCTCGGACAGGGGGAGACATTCAGTACTTC. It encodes CASSDPRTGGDIQYF.

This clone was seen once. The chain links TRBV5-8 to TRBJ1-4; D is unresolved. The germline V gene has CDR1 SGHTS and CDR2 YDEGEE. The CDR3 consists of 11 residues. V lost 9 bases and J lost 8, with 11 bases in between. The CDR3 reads CAIPLREKLFF. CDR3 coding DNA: TGTGCCATCCCCCTACGGGAAAAACTGTTTTTT.

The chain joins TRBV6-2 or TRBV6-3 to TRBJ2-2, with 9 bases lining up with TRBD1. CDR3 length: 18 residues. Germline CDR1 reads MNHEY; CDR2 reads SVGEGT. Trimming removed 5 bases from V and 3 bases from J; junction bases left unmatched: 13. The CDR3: CASSPDLQGARYTGELFF. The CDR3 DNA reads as TGTGCCAGCAGTCCCGACTTACAGGGGGCGCGATACACCGGGGAGCTGTTTTTT.

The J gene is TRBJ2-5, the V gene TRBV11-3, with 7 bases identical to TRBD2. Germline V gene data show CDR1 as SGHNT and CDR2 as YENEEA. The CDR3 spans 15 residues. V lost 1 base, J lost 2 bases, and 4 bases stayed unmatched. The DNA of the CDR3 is TGTGCCAGCAGCTTAGCCCCCGGGGGGCAAGAGACCCAGTACTTC. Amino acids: CASSLAPGGQETQYF.

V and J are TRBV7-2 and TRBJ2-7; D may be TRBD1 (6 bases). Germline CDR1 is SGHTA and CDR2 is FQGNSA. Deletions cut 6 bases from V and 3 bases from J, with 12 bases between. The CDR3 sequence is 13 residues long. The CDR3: CASRPTGIYEQYF. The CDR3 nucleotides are TGTGCCAGCAGGCCCACAGGGATCTACGAGCAGTACTTC.

The CDR3 nucleotides are TGTGCCAGCAGCTTGACTGCGGGGTCTGGAAACACCATATATTTT. Amino acids: CASSLTAGSGNTIYF. The chain links TRBV7-2 to TRBJ1-3; the D is unclear. Trimming pared 3 bases from V and 1 base from J, leaving 10 bases between. This CDR3 comprises 15 residues. In germline, CDR1 is SGHTA, CDR2 FQGNSA.

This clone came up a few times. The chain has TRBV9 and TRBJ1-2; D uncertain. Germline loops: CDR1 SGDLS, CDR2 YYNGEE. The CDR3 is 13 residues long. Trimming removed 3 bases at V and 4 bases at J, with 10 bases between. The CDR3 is CASSALRGYGYTF. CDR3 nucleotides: TGTGCCAGCAGCGCCCTTCGGGGCTATGGCTACACCTTC.

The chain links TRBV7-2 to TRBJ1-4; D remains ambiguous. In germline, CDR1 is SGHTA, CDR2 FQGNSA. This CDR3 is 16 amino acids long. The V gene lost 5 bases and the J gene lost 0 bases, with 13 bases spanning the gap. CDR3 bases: TGTGCCAGCAGCCTCAGGCCCGTAGCAACTAATGAAAAACTGTTTTTT. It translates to CASSLRPVATNEKLFF. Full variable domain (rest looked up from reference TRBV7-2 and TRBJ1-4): GAGVSQSPSNKVTEKGKDVELRCDPISGHTALYWYRQSLGQGLEFLIYFQGNSAPDKSGLPSDRFSAERTGGSVSTLTIQRTQQEDSAVYLCASSLRPVATNEKLFFGSGTQLSVL.